This T cell receptor beta chain was captured in a study of control samples from healthy donors and cancer patients. Germline lookup yields CDR1 SGHRS and CDR2 YFSETQ. There are 14 residues in the CDR3. V dropped 4 bases and J dropped 4 bases, with 11 bases sitting between them. This clone was seen just once. TCRdb keeps only in-frame clones here, not all; method: immunoSEQ multiplex PCR. This table holds 95,000 to 100,000 clones, around 89% found once. The rearrangement links TRBV5-1 to TRBJ2-2; D might be TRBD2 (6 bases). The clonotype comes from a man aged 30 to 39 in good health. The source material was blood. Here the CDR3 DNA reads TGCGCCAGCAGCCCGGCCGGGGGCACCGGGGAGCTGTTTTTT. Translation gives CASSPAGGTGELFF.